These 18 T cell receptor beta chains share one sample of origin, sequenced in a study of CD8 T cells in ankylosing spondylitis. TCRdb re-analysed the 5' RACE reads in MiXCR, keeping a single row per CDR3 protein. The data contain roughly 440,000 distinct CDR3 sequences, approximately 17% of them singletons. Study-wide findings and caveats: About 8 highly homologous variants made up a TCR beta motif, and this motif appeared characteristic of ankylosing spondylitis blood.

These receptors have no known antigen. Material for sequencing was blood, either unsorted or a sorted T cell fraction (not recorded which). Every receptor here comes from a male donor with ankylosing spondylitis.

This clonotype was seen ten or more times. The genes are TRBV4-2 and TRBJ2-1; D remains unclear. Per the germline V gene, CDR1 is LGHNA and CDR2 is YNFKEQ. The ends were cut back, 3 bases at V and 7 bases at J, with 16 bases in the middle. The CDR3 loop spans 15 amino acids. The CDR3: CASSQSAQLTNEQFF. DNA of the CDR3: TGTGCCAGCAGCCAGTCTGCGCAACTTACGAATGAGCAGTTCTTC.

This clonotype was seen a few times. The chain links TRBV29-1 to TRBJ2-1; no firm D call. The CDR3 consists of 10 residues. Per germline, CDR1 SQVTM and CDR2 ANQGSEA. With 4 bases removed from V and 5 bases from J, the gap between germline ends came to 3 bases. DNA for the CDR3: TGCAGCGTTGCCCACAATGAGCAGTTCTTC. Protein product: CSVAHNEQFF.

This chain uses TRBV5-1 with TRBJ2-3, with 8 positions matching TRBD1. Germline V gene sequence: CDR1 SGHRS, CDR2 YFSETQ. With 2 bases clipped from V and 4 bases from J, the junction kept 3 bases outside the gene matches. The CDR3 is made up of 14 amino acids. CDR3 amino acids: CASSFSQGADTQYF. The CDR3 nucleotides are TGCGCCAGCAGCTTCTCACAGGGGGCAGATACGCAGTATTTT.

This clonotype was seen only a few times. The rearrangement links TRBV5-4 to TRBJ2-5; TRBD2 matches at 13 bases. V was clipped by 5 bases and J by 1 base; unmatched bases: 5. This CDR3 is 16 amino acids long. Germline values: CDR1 SGHNT, CDR2 YYREEE (reference sequence). The DNA of the CDR3 is TGTGCCAGCAGTCCCGGGACTAGCGGGGTCCAAGAGACCCAGTACTTC. Translating gives CASSPGTSGVQETQYF. The full variable domain, completed using reference TRBV5-4 and TRBJ2-5, is ETGVTQSPTHLIKTRGQQVTLRCSSQSGHNTVSWYQQALGQGPQFIFQYYREEENGRGNFPPRFSGLQFPNYSSELNVNALELDDSALYLCASSPGTSGVQETQYFGPGTRLLVL.

The chain employs TRBV11-2 and TRBJ2-7, with 9 bases lining up with TRBD2. V trimming: 3 bases; J trimming: 2 bases; junction bases outside the gene matches: 17. The CDR3 sequence is 19 residues long. CDR1 is SGHAT, CDR2 FQNNGV, per germline. The DNA for the CDR3 is TGTGCCAGCAGCTTTAGTGGGAGCGGGAGGCGACTATTTACCTACGAGCAGTACTTC. This translates into CASSFSGSGRRLFTYEQYF.

This clonotype was counted at least ten times. This sequence joins TRBV29-1 and TRBJ1-5; a weak D match, TRBD1 (6 bases). The CDR3 contains 13 residues. V shed 6 bases and J shed 2 bases, with 11 bases lying between them. The germline gives CDR1 SQVTM, CDR2 ANQGSEA. The CDR3 spells CSVIPGGNQPQHF. CDR3 coding DNA: TGCAGCGTAATACCAGGGGGCAATCAGCCCCAGCATTTT.

In this sample, this clonotype turned up a few times. The rearrangement links TRBV12-3 or TRBV12-4 to TRBJ1-1; D perhaps matches TRBD1 (5 bases). Trimming shortened V by 1 base and J by 2 bases, and 17 bases separated the two germline ends. The CDR3 sequence is 17 residues long. CDR3 sequence (DNA): TGTGCCAGCAGTTTAGGGGGCTGGGGGACCTTAAACACTGAAGCTTTCTTT. Its translation: CASSLGGWGTLNTEAFF.

V gene TRBV19 combines with J gene TRBJ2-1, with TRBD2 identical over 11 bases. The germline V gene encodes CDR1 LNHDA and CDR2 SQIVND (reference sequence). The CDR3 runs to 17 residues. V was clipped by 5 bases and J by 6 bases; unmatched bases: 12. The CDR3 region has the DNA TGTGCCAGTAGTCAACCACGACTAGCGGGGCTTTCCAATGAGCAGTTCTTC. It encodes CASSQPRLAGLSNEQFF.

This clonotype was found a few times. This chain joins TRBV20-1 and TRBJ2-3; 7 bases map to TRBD1. The J segment lost 0 bases and the V segment lost 4 bases, leaving 7 bases of the junction unmatched. The CDR3 has 15 amino acids. The V gene's germline CDR1 is DFQATT and CDR2 SNEGSKA (reference sequence). CDR3 residues: CSAMGQPSSTDTQYF. The DNA of the CDR3 is TGCAGTGCTATGGGACAGCCTTCTAGCACAGATACGCAGTATTTT.

This clonotype was seen a handful of times. The chain combines TRBV7-8 with TRBJ1-5, with 9 bases lining up with TRBD1. The V segment lost 1 base and the J segment 5 bases; nucleotides outside the gene matches: 12. The CDR3 loop spans 18 amino acids. Germline lookup yields CDR1 SGHVS and CDR2 FQNEAQ. CDR3 sequence (DNA): TGTGCCAGCAGCTTAGAACTCCCGGGACAGGGAGACTATCAGCCCCAGCATTTT. Translated: CASSLELPGQGDYQPQHF.

This clonotype was detected only a few times. The chain joins TRBV9 to TRBJ2-7; D perhaps matches TRBD1 (5 bases). Looked up from germline, CDR1 is SGDLS and CDR2 is YYNGEE. This CDR3 has 14 amino acids. V was clipped by 0 bases and J by 7 bases, with 14 bases between them. The CDR3 coding sequence is TGTGCCAGCAGCGTAGCTCCTGGGGCTAAGGAGCAGTACTTC. This gives the protein CASSVAPGAKEQYF. The whole variable domain, filled in from reference TRBV9 and TRBJ2-7, reads DSGVTQTPKHLITATGQRVTLRCSPRSGDLSVYWYQQSLDQGLQFLIQYYNGEERAKGNILERFSAQQFPDLHSELNLSSLELGDSALYFCASSVAPGAKEQYFGPGTRLTVT.

This clonotype showed up just a few times. V usage is TRBV12-3 or TRBV12-4 and J usage is TRBJ2-2, with 9 bases aligning to TRBD2. The V and J ends lost 11 bases and 2 bases, in that order; junction bases with no gene match: 21. This CDR3 comprises 19 residues. The CDR3 region is CALSLALAGNPFNTGELFF. CDR3 nucleotide sequence: TGTGCCCTCAGTTTAGCCCTAGCGGGGAACCCGTTCAACACCGGGGAGCTGTTTTTT.

V is TRBV6-2 or TRBV6-3 and J is TRBJ2-5; D is unclear. The CDR3 extends over 11 amino acids. V was cut by 4 bases and J by 7 bases, with 7 bases left in between. Germline assignment: CDR1 MNHEY and CDR2 SVGEGT. For the CDR3, the DNA is TGTGCCAGCAGTTCACCGGGGACCCAGTACTTC. Its translation: CASSSPGTQYF.

In its sample, this clonotype was seen many times. The chain joins TRBV5-6 to TRBJ2-5; D uncertain. Germline CDR1 and CDR2: SGHDT and YYEEEE. Trimming pared 1 base from V and 9 bases from J, leaving 19 bases between. The CDR3 length is 15 residues. The CDR3 sequence is CASSLPHSLGRAQYF. CDR3 DNA: TGTGCCAGCAGCTTGCCCCATTCTTTGGGTAGAGCCCAGTACTTC.

This clonotype was counted many times. The chain has TRBV10-2 and TRBJ2-5, with D uncertain. The CDR3 is made up of 12 amino acids. The germline gives CDR1 WSHSY, CDR2 SAAADI. V dropped 8 bases and J dropped 5 bases, with 12 bases sitting between them. CDR3 loop: CASAAQRETQYF. In DNA form, the CDR3 reads TGCGCCAGCGCAGCCCAGAGGGAGACCCAGTACTTC.

The sample holds many counts of this clonotype. The chain combines TRBV12-3 or TRBV12-4 with TRBJ2-7; D is possibly TRBD2 (5 bases). The V and J ends lost 0 bases and 7 bases respectively, with 16 bases between them. This CDR3 is built from 15 residues. Here the CDR3 reads CASSLAAGLKREQYF. In DNA, the CDR3 is TGTGCCAGCAGTTTAGCGGCGGGTTTAAAGAGGGAGCAGTACTTC.

This clonotype has more than one count but fewer than ten. The chain uses TRBV13 and TRBJ1-4; a weak D match, TRBD1 (6 bases). CDR3 length: 14 amino acids. Per germline, CDR1 PRHDT and CDR2 FYEKMQ (reference sequence). The V gene lost 2 bases and the J gene lost 5 bases, with 9 bases spanning the gap. Written as DNA, the CDR3 is TGTGCCAGCAGCTTAAAGGGGGTAAATGAAAAACTGTTTTTT. It codes for CASSLKGVNEKLFF.

The chain has TRBV12-3 or TRBV12-4 and TRBJ2-5, with D uncertain. V lost 6 bases and J 2 bases, leaving 13 bases between the germline ends. The CDR3 runs 14 residues. DNA for the CDR3: TGTGCCAGCAGCCCGTCGAGCGTTCAAGAGACCCAGTACTTC. This gives the protein CASSPSSVQETQYF.